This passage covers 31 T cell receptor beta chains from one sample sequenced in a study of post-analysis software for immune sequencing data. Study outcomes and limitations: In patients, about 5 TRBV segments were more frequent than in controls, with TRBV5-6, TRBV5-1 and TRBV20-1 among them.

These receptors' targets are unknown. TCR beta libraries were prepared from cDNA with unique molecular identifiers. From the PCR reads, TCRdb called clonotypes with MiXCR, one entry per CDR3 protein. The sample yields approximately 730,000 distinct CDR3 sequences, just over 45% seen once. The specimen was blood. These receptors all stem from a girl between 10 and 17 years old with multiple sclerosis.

CDR3 DNA sequence: TGTGCCAGCAGCTCCGCGAGGGGCTACACCTTC. It is translated as CASSSARGYTF. The chain couples TRBV7-8 to TRBJ1-2, with no clear D. Trimming cost V 4 bases and J 8 bases, with 8 bases left between them. The CDR3 spans 11 residues. Germline V gene sequence: CDR1 SGHVS, CDR2 FQNEAQ. Full variable domain (remainder filled in from reference TRBV7-8 and TRBJ1-2): GAGVSQSPRYKVAKRGQDVALRCDPISGHVSLFWYQQALGQGPEFLTYFQNEAQLDKSGLPSDRFFAERPEGSVSTLKIQRTQQEDSAVYLCASSSARGYTFGSGTRLTVV.

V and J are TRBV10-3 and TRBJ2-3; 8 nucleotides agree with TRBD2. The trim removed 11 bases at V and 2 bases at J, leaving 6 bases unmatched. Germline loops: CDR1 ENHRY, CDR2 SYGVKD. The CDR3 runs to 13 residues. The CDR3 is CAATSGPTDTQYF. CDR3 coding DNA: TGTGCCGCCACTAGCGGCCCCACAGATACGCAGTATTTT.

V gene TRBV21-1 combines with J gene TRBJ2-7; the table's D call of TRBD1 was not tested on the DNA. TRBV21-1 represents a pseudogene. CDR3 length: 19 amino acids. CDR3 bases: TGTGCCAGCAGCAACGGTCCCATCGACAGGGGGGCTCTGGCCTACGAGCAGTACTTC. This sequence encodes CASSNGPIDRGALAYEQYF.

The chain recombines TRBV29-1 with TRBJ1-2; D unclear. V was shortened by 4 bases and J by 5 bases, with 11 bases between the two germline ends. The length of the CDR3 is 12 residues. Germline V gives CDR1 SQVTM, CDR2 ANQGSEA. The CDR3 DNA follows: TGCAGCGTTGCGCCGGCTTCGTATGGCTACACCTTC. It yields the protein CSVAPASYGYTF.

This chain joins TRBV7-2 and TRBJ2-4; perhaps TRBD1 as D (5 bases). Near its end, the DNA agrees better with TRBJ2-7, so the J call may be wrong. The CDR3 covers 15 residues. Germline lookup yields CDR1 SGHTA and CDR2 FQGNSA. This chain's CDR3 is CASSSQRRQWNEQYF. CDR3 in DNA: TGTGCCAGCAGCTCCCAACGAAGACAGTGGAACGAGCAGTACTTC.

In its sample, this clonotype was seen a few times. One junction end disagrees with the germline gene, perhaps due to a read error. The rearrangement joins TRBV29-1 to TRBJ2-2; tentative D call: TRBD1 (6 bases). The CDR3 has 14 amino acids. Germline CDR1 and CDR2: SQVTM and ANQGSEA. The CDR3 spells CSVEGTVNTGKLFF. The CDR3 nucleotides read TGCAGCGTTGAAGGGACAGTTAACACCGGGAAGCTGTTTTTT.

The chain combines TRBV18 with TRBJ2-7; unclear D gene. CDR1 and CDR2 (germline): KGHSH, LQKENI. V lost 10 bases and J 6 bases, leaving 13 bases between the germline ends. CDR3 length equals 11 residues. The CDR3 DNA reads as TGTGCCACCCACTTGGTGCGCGAGCAGTACTTC. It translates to CATHLVREQYF.

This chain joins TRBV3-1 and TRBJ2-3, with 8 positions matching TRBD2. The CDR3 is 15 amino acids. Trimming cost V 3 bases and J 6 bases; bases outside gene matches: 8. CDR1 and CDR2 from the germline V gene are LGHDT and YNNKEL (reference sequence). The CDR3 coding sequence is TGTGCCAGCAGCCAGGGGGTGACTAGCGTGGATACGCAGTATTTT. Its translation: CASSQGVTSVDTQYF.

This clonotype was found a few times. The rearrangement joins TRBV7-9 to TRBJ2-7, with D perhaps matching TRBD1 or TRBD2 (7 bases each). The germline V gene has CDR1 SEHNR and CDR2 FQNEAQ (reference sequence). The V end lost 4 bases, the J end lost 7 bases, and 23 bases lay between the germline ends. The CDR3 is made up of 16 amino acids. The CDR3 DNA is TGTGCCAGCAGCTCCCCCGGGGGGAGACAGACAGGGGAGCAGTACTTC. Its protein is CASSSPGGRQTGEQYF.

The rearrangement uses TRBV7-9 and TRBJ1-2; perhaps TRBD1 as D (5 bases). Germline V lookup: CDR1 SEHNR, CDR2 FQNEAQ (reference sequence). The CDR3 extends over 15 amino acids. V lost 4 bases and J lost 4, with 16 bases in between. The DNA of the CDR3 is TGTGCCAGCAGCTCCAACTACCGGGACCCCTATGGCTACACCTTC. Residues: CASSSNYRDPYGYTF.

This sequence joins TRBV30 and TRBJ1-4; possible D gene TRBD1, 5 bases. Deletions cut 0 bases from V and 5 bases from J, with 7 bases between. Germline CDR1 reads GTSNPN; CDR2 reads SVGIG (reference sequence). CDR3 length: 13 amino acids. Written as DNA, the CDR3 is TGTGCCTGGAGTGTAGGGGAGAATGAAAAACTGTTTTTT. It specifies CAWSVGENEKLFF.

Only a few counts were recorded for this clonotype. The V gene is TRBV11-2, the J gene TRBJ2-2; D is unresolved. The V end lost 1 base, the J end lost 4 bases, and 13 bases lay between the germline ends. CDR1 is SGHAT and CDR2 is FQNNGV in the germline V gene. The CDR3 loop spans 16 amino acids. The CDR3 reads CASSLALGGTTGELFF. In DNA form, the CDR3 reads TGTGCCAGCAGCTTAGCCCTAGGTGGCACCACCGGGGAGCTGTTTTTT.

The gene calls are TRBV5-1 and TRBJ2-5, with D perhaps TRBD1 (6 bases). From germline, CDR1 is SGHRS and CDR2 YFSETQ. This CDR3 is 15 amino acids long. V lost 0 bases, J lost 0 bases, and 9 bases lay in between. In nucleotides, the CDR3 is TGCGCCAGCAGCTTGGTCGGACAGCACCAAGAGACCCAGTACTTC. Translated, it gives CASSLVGQHQETQYF. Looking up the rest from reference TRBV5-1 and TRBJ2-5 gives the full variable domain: KAGVTQTPRYLIKTRGQQVTLSCSPISGHRSVSWYQQTPGQGLQFLFEYFSETQRNKGNFPGRFSGRQFSNSRSEMNVSTLELGDSALYLCASSLVGQHQETQYFGPGTRLLVL.

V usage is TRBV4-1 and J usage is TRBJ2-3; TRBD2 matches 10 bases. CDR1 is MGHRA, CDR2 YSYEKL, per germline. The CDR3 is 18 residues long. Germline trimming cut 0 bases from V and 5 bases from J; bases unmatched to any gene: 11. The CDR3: CASSQESSGSPRVDTQYF. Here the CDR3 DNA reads TGCGCCAGCAGCCAAGAATCTAGCGGGAGCCCCAGGGTAGATACGCAGTATTTT.

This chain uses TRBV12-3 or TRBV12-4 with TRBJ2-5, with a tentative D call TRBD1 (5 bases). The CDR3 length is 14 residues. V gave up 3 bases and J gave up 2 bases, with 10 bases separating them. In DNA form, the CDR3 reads TGTGCCAGCAGTTTTAATGGACAACAAGAGACCCAGTACTTC. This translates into CASSFNGQQETQYF.

CDR3: CAISRFSESSYEQYF. CDR3 bases: TGTGCCATATCACGGTTCTCTGAGAGCTCCTACGAGCAGTACTTC. The chain recombines TRBV10-3 with TRBJ2-7; D unresolved. The CDR3 runs to 15 residues. Germline CDR1 ENHRY, CDR2 SYGVKD. The V end was cut by 9 bases, the J end by 0 bases, with 18 bases between.

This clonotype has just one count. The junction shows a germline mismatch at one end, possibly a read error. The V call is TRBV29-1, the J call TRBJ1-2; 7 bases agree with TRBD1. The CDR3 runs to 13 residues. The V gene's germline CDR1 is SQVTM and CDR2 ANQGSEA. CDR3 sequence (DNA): TGCAGCGACCACGACAGGGTCGGCTTTGGCTGCACCTTC. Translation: CSDHDRVGFGCTF.

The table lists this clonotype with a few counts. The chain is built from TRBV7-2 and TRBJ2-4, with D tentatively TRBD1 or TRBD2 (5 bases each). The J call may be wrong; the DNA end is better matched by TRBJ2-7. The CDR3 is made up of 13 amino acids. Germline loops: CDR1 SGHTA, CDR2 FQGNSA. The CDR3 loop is CASSRGQGREQYF. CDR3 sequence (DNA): TGTGCCAGCAGCAGAGGGCAGGGACGCGAGCAGTACTTC.

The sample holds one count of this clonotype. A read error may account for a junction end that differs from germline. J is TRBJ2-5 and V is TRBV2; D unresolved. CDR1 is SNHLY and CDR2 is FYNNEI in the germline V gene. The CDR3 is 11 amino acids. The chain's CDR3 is CACSAQETQYF. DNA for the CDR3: TGTGCCTGCAGTGCCCAAGAGACCCAGTACTTC.

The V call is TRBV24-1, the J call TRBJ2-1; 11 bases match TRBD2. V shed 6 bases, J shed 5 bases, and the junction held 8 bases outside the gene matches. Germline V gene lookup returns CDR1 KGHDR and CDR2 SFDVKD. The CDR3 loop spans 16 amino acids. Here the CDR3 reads CATSLHSGRGDNEQFF. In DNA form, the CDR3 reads TGTGCCACCAGTCTTCATAGCGGGAGGGGTGACAATGAGCAGTTCTTC.

Written as DNA, the CDR3 is TGTGCCAGCAGTCCCCCCGGGGCAGCAGATAATTCACCCCTCCACTTT. Translated: CASSPPGAADNSPLHF. The chain uses TRBV28 and TRBJ1-6; tentative D call: TRBD1 (5 bases). The CDR3 runs to 16 residues. V gave up 5 bases and J gave up 5 bases, with 16 bases separating them. CDR1 MDHEN and CDR2 SYDVKM come from the germline V gene.

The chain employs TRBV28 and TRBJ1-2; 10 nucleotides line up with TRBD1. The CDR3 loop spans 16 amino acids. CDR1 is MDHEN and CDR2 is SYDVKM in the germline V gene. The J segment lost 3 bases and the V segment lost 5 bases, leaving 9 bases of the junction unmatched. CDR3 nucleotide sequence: TGTGCCAGCAGTGCTCCGGGACAGGGGAACGACTATGGCTACACCTTC. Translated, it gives CASSAPGQGNDYGYTF.

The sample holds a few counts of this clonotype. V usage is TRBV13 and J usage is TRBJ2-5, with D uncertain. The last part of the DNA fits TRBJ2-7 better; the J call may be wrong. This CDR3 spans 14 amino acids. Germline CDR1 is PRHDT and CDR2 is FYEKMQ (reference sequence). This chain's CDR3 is CASSLKGFGYEQYF. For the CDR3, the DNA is TGTGCCAGCAGCTTAAAGGGTTTCGGGTACGAGCAGTACTTC.

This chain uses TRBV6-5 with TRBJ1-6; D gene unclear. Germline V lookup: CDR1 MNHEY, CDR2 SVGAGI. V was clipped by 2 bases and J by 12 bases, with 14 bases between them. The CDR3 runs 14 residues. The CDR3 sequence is CASSYMEGQRPLHF. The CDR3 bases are TGTGCCAGCAGTTACATGGAAGGTCAACGACCCCTCCACTTT.

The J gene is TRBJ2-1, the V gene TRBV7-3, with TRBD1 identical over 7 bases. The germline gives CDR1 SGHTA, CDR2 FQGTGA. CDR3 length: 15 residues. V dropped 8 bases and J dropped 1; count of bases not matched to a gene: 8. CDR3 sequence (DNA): TGTGCCAGCGCAATCGAGGGGGCTTCCTACAATGAGCAGTTCTTC. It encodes CASAIEGASYNEQFF.

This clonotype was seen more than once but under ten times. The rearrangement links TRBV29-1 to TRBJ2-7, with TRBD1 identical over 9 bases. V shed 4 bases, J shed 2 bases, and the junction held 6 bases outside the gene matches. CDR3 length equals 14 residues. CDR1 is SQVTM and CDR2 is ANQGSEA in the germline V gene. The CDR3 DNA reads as TGCAGCGTTGTTGACAGGGGGGGGACCTACGAGCAGTACTTC. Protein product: CSVVDRGGTYEQYF.

Here the CDR3 reads CSVAGQSRQETQYF. DNA of the CDR3: TGCAGCGTCGCGGGACAGAGCCGACAAGAGACCCAGTACTTC. V gene TRBV29-1 combines with J gene TRBJ2-5; perhaps TRBD1 as D (7 bases). Germline CDR1 and CDR2: SQVTM and ANQGSEA. There are 14 residues in the CDR3. The ends were cut back, 6 bases at V and 2 bases at J, with 16 bases in the middle.

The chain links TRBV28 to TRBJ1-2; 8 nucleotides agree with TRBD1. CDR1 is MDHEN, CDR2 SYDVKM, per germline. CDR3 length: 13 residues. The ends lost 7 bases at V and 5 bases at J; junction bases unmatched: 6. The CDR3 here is CASTTGQGYGYTF. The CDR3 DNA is TGTGCCAGCACCACTGGACAGGGATATGGCTACACCTTC.

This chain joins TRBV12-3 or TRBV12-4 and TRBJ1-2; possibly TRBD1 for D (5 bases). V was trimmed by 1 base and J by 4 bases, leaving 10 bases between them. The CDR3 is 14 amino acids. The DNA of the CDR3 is TGTGCCAGCAGTTTAGTACAGGCGGCCTATGGCTACACCTTC. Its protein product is CASSLVQAAYGYTF.

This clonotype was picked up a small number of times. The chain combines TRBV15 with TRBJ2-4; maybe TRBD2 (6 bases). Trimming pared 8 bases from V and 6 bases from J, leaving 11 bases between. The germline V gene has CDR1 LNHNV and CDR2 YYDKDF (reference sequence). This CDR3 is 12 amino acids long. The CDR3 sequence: CATGLARNIQYF. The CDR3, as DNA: TGTGCCACCGGGCTAGCGAGAAACATTCAGTACTTC.

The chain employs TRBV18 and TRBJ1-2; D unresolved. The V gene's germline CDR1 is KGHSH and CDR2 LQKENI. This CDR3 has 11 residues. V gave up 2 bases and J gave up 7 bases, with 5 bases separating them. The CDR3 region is CASSPLPGYTF. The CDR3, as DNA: TGTGCCAGCTCACCATTACCTGGCTACACCTTC.